This entry is about one T cell receptor (beta chain). This CDR3 has 15 residues. The germline CDR1 and CDR2 sequences are MDHEN and SYDVKM. V lost 8 bases to trimming and J lost 4 bases, with 19 bases between them. The data originate from a study of T-cell memory formation after mild COVID-19. TCRdb ran MiXCR on the 5' RACE reads and lists one entry per CDR3 protein. The sample consists of 250,000 to 400,000 distinct CDR3 sequences, around 15% of them appearing once. What was sequenced was PBMCs or a T cell subset sorted from them (not recorded which). This clonotype was sampled from a man younger than 35 who had mild COVID-19 (a few samples of this study predate the infection). Cell type and time point are not known. V gene TRBV28 combines with J gene TRBJ2-3; weak D call: TRBD2 (5 bases). For the CDR3, the DNA is TGTGCCAGCTCTCTCGTCCTGATTAGCGCAGATACGCAGTATTTT. This encodes CASSLVLISADTQYF.